This TCR beta chain emerged from a study of technical replicates of blood from four donors. V lost 0 bases to trimming and J lost 13 bases; unmatched junction nucleotides: 6. This CDR3 has 15 amino acids. Germline V gene lookup returns CDR1 LGHNA and CDR2 YNFKEQ. Method: immunoSEQ multiplex PCR; TCRdb's copy keeps in-frame clones and lacks some. The repertoire holds over 60,000 clones, 90% to 95% seen once, with 0.25% in the top ten. V is TRBV4-2 and J is TRBJ1-6, with TRBD1 matching over 10 bases. The receptor was isolated from a human donor in good health. The sequenced sample consisted of T cells isolated from PBMCs. The CDR3 region has the DNA TGTGCCAGCAGCCAAGATAGGGGGACAGGGGTTCCCCTCCACTTT. This codes for CASSQDRGTGVPLHF.